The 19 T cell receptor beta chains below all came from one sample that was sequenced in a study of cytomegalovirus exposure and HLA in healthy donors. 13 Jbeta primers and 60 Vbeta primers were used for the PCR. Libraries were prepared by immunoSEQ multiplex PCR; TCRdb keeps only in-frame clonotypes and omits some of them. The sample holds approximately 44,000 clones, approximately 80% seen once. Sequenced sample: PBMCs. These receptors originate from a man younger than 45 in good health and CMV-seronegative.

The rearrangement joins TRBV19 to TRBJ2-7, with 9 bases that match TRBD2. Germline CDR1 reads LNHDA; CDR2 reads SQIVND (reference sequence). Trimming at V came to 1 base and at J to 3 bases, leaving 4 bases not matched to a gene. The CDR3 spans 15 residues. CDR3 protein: CASSIGTSDSYEQYF. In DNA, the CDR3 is TGTGCCAGTAGTATAGGGACTAGCGATAGCTACGAGCAGTACTTC.

The CDR3 nucleotides are TGTGCTAGTGGCACAGGGGTGGAGACCCAGTACTTC. This encodes CASGTGVETQYF. This chain connects TRBV12-5 to TRBJ2-5; 7 bases are a match to TRBD1. The V and J ends lost 6 bases and 5 bases, in that order; junction bases with no gene match: 3. The CDR3 runs 12 residues. Looked up from germline, CDR1 is LGHNT and CDR2 is FRNRAP.

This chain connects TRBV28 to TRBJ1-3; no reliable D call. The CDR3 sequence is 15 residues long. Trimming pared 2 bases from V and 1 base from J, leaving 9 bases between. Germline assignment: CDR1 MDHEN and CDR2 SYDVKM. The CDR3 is CASSLGGLSGNTIYF. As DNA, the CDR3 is TGTGCCAGCAGTTTAGGCGGGTTATCTGGAAACACCATATATTTT. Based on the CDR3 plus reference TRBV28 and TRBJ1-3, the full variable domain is DVKVTQSSRYLVKRTGEKVFLECVQDMDHENMFWYRQDPGLGLRLIYFSYDVKMKEKGDIPEGYSVSREKKERFSLILESASTNQTSMYLCASSLGGLSGNTIYFGEGSWLTVV.

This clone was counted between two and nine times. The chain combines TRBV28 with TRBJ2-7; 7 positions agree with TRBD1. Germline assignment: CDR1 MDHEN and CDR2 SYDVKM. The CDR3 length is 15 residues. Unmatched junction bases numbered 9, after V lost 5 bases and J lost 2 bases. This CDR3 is CASSGGQRYPYEQYF. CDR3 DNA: TGTGCCAGCAGTGGGGGACAGCGCTACCCCTACGAGCAGTACTTC.

In nucleotides, the CDR3 is TGCGCCAGCAGTGGGCGAACAGGGGAAGAGCAGTTCTTC. It is translated as CASSGRTGEEQFF. The J gene is TRBJ2-1, the V gene TRBV10-1, with 7 bases lining up with TRBD1. Trimming took 4 bases from V and 10 from J; bases not matched to a gene: 7. The CDR3 is 13 amino acids. Germline values: CDR1 WNHNN, CDR2 SYGVQD (reference sequence).

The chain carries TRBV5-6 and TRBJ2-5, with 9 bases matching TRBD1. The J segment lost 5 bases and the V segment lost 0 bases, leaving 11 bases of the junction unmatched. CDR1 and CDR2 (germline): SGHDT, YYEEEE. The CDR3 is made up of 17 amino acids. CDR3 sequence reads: CASSLAGWTGAAETQYF. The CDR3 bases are TGTGCCAGCAGCTTGGCTGGATGGACAGGGGCGGCGGAGACCCAGTACTTC.

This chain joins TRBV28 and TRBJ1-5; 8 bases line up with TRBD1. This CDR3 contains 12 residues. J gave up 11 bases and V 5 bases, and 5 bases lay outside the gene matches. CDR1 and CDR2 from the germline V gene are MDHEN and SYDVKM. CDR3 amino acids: CASSIRQGSQHF. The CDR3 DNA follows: TGTGCCAGCAGTATCCGACAGGGGTCCCAGCATTTT.

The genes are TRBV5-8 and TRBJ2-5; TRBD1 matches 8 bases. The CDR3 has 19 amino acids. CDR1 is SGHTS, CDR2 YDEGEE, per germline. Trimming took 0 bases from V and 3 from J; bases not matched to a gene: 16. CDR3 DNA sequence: TGTGCCAGCAGCTTGGTTCAATTCGTCGGGACAGGCGCTAAAGAGACCCAGTACTTC. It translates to CASSLVQFVGTGAKETQYF. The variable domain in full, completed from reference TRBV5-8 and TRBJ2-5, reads EAGVTQSPTHLIKTRGQQATLRCSPISGHTSVYWYQQALGLGLQFLLWYDEGEERNRGNFPPRFSGRQFPNYSSELNVNALELEDSALYLCASSLVQFVGTGAKETQYFGPGTRLLVL.

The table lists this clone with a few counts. The CDR3 here is CASSKSGAAAEQYF. The DNA of the CDR3 is TGCGCCAGCAGCAAGAGCGGTGCGGCCGCCGAGCAGTACTTC. This sequence joins TRBV10-1 and TRBJ2-7; a weak D match, TRBD2 (5 bases). V was cut by 6 bases and J by 6 bases, with 18 bases left in between. CDR1 and CDR2 (germline): WNHNN, SYGVQD (reference sequence). This CDR3 is built from 14 residues.

The CDR3 bases are TGTGCCAGCAGTGAGCTTACAGTTATGCATTTT. Translating it yields CASSELTVMHF. The rearrangement uses TRBV2 and TRBJ1-5; the D is unclear. Trimming cost V 3 bases and J 15 bases, with 12 bases left between them. This CDR3 spans 11 amino acids. CDR1 is SNHLY and CDR2 is FYNNEI in the germline V gene.

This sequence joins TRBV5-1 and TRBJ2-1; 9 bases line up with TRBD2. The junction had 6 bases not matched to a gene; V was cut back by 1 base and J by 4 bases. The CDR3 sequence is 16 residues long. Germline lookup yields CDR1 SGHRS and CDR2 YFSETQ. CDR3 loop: CASSLLAGVSYNEQFF. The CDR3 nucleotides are TGCGCCAGCAGCTTGTTAGCGGGAGTGAGTTACAATGAGCAGTTCTTC.

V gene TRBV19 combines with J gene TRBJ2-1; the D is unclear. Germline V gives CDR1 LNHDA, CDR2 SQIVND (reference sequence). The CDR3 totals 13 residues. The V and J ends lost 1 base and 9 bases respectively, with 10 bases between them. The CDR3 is CASSIGSLSEQFF. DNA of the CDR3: TGTGCCAGTAGTATAGGGAGTTTGTCTGAGCAGTTCTTC.

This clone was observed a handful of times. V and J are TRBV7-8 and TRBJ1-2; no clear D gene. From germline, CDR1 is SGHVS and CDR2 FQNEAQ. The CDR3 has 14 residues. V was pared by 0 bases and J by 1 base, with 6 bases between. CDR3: CASSLAPFNYGYTF. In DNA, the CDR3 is TGTGCCAGCAGCTTAGCCCCTTTTAACTATGGCTACACCTTC.

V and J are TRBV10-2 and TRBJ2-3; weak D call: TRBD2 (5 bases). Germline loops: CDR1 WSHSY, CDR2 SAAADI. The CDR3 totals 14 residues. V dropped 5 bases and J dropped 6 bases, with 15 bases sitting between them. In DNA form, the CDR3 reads TGCGCCAGCAGTAAATACAGTTGGAGGGATACGCAGTATTTT. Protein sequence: CASSKYSWRDTQYF.

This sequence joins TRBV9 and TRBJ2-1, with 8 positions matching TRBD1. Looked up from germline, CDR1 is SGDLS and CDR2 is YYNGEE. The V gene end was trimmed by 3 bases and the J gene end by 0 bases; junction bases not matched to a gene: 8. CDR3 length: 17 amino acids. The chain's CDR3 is CASSGGTGSVSYNEQFF. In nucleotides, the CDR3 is TGTGCCAGCAGCGGCGGGACAGGAAGTGTCTCCTACAATGAGCAGTTCTTC.

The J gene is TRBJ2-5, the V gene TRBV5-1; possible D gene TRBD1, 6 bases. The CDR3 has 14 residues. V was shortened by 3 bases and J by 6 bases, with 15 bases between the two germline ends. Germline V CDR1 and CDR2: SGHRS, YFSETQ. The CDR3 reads CASSSFRGKKTQYF. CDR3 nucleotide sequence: TGCGCCAGCAGCTCCTTCAGGGGAAAAAAGACCCAGTACTTC.

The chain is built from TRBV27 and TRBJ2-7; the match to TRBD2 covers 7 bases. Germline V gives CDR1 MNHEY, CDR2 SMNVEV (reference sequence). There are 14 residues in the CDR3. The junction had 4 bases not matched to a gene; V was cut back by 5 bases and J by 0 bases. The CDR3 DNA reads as TGTGCCAGCAGTCTCAGACTAGCCTCCTACGAGCAGTACTTC. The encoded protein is CASSLRLASYEQYF.

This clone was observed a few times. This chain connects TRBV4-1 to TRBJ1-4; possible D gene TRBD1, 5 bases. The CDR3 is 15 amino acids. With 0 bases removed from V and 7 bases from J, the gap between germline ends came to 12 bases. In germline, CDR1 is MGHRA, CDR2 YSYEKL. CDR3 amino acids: CASSQDRGAGEKLFF. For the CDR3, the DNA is TGCGCCAGCAGCCAAGATAGGGGCGCCGGTGAAAAACTGTTTTTT.

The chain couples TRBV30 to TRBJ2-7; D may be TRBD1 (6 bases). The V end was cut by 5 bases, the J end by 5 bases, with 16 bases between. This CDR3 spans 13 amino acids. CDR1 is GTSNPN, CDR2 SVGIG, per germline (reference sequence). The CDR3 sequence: CAWEKKQGNEQYF. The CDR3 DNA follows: TGTGCCTGGGAGAAAAAGCAGGGGAACGAGCAGTACTTC.